This TCR beta chain was found in a study of tumor-infiltrating lymphocytes in primary liver carcinoma. Looking at the study overall: Those enrolled were patients of both sexes, who were aged 30 to 69 years.

The investigators made TCR beta cDNA from roughly 0.55 ug total RNA, using a constant-region primer. Slightly modified ARM-PCR served as the procedure for the TCR beta libraries. These libraries came from three rounds of nested multiplex PCR. Investigators reported that the first two PCR rounds, at 10 cycles each, used TRBV1-TRBV30 forward primers with a C-beta reverse primer. MiXCR, applied by TCRdb to the multiplex PCR reads, yields one record per CDR3 protein. This sample has 250,000 to 400,000 distinct CDR3 sequences, with roughly two thirds found just once. Findings and limits, study-wide: Because the samples were bulk unsorted, the study did not compare CD4+ and CD8+ repertoires. Pairs of tumor regions overlapped more than tumor-adjacent and tumor-blood pairs did. Tumors carried a top-250-clone fraction significantly exceeding that of blood (p = 0.039).

Germline DNA was also extracted, while the blood RNA originated from unsorted whole blood. A remark on this clonotype: What it binds is unknown. The junction shows a germline mismatch at one end, possibly a read error.

The CDR3 runs to 17 residues. Germline CDR1 SEHNR, CDR2 FQNEAQ (reference sequence). This sequence joins TRBV7-9 and TRBJ2-1, with D tentatively TRBD2 (6 bases). The source material was peripheral blood. This TCR was sampled from a man aged 35 to 55 with primary liver carcinoma and hepatitis B virus infection. The CDR3 spells CASRSRAGGNTYNEQFF. The CDR3 coding sequence is TGTGCCAGCAGGTCGAGGGCTGGCGGGAATACCTACAATGAGCAATTCTTC.